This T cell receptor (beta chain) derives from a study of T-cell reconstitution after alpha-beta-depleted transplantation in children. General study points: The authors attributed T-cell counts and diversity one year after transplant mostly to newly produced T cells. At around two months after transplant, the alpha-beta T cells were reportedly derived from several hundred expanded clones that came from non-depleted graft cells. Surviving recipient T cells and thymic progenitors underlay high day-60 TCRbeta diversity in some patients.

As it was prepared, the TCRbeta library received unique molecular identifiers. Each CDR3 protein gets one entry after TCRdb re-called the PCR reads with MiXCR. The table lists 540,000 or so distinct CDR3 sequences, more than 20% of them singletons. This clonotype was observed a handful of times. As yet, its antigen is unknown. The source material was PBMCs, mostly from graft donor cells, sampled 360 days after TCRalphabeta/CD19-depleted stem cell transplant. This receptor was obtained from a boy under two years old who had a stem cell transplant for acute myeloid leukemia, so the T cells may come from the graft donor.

The CDR3 DNA reads TGCAGTGCTAGTATTATTCGGGGGGGGCCAGATACGCAGTATTTT. Translation: CSASIIRGGPDTQYF. The rearrangement links TRBV20-1 to TRBJ2-3; 8 nucleotides align to TRBD2. V lost 3 bases to trimming and J lost 4 bases; unmatched junction nucleotides: 9. The CDR3 sequence is 15 residues long. Germline V CDR1 and CDR2: DFQATT, SNEGSKA (reference sequence).